The 22 T cell receptor beta chains below come from one sample, sequenced in a study of cytomegalovirus exposure and HLA in healthy donors. 13 Jbeta primers and 60 Vbeta primers were used for the PCR. The repertoire was sequenced with immunoSEQ multiplex PCR; TCRdb's copy has only in-frame clones and lacks some. Altogether 100,000 to 150,000 clones are present, 78% being singletons, with the ten largest covering roughly 1.5%. Sequencing was done on a sample of PBMCs. The receptors derive from a female donor in good health and CMV-seronegative.

This clone is labeled as medium-sized. The chain is built from TRBV5-6 and TRBJ2-2; 7 bases fit TRBD2. The junction had 12 bases not matched to a gene; V was cut back by 4 bases and J by 3 bases. CDR3 length equals 17 residues. CDR1 is SGHDT, CDR2 YYEEEE, per germline. The CDR3 loop reads CASSPLRASGDTGELFF. DNA of the CDR3: TGTGCCAGCAGCCCCCTCCGGGCTAGCGGAGACACCGGGGAGCTGTTTTTT.

This chain connects TRBV2 to TRBJ1-6, with D hard to call. Germline V CDR1 and CDR2: SNHLY, FYNNEI. The CDR3 is 14 amino acids. Trimming cost V 8 bases and J 3 bases, with 11 bases left between them. The chain's CDR3 is CASANRGYNSPLHF. CDR3 bases: TGTGCCAGCGCTAACCGGGGCTATAATTCACCCCTCCACTTT.

The chain employs TRBV19 and TRBJ1-5, with D perhaps matching TRBD1 (5 bases). Germline CDR1 reads LNHDA; CDR2 reads SQIVND (reference sequence). The germline V and J ends were trimmed by 3 bases and 0 bases, with 12 bases remaining between them. This CDR3 has 16 amino acids. CDR3 coding DNA: TGTGCCAGTAGTATTCAGGGTACGCTTAGCAATCAGCCCCAGCATTTT. Protein: CASSIQGTLSNQPQHF.

This clone appeared a single time. The chain links TRBV15 to TRBJ2-1; 10 bases are a match to TRBD2. V lost 1 base, J lost 4 bases, and 1 base stayed unmatched. Germline CDR1 reads LNHNV; CDR2 reads YYDKDF (reference sequence). The CDR3 runs to 15 residues. DNA of the CDR3: TGTGCCACCAGCAGAGGGACTAGCGGTTACAATGAGCAGTTCTTC. The encoded protein is CATSRGTSGYNEQFF.

This clone was counted between two and nine times. Here the CDR3 reads CASSRGAPTDTQYF. DNA for the CDR3: TGTGCCAGCAGCCGGGGGGCGCCCACAGATACGCAGTATTTT. The chain couples TRBV7-3 to TRBJ2-3; D is perhaps TRBD2 (7 bases). The CDR3 sequence is 14 residues long. The germline V gene encodes CDR1 SGHTA and CDR2 FQGTGA. V lost 5 bases, J lost 2 bases, and 11 bases lay in between.

This clone was detected once. The gene calls are TRBV30 and TRBJ2-3; 8 nucleotides agree with TRBD2. There are 14 residues in the CDR3. V shed 3 bases, J shed 3 bases, and the junction held 5 bases outside the gene matches. CDR1 is GTSNPN, CDR2 SVGIG, per germline (reference sequence). CDR3 amino acids: CAWSVAGLTDTQYF. CDR3 coding DNA: TGTGCCTGGAGCGTAGCGGGACTTACAGATACGCAGTATTTT.

This clone appeared once. V and J are TRBV30 and TRBJ1-2, with D possibly TRBD1 on 5 matching bases. There are 15 residues in the CDR3. CDR1 is GTSNPN and CDR2 is SVGIG in the germline V gene (reference sequence). V was trimmed by 1 base and J by 6 bases, leaving 18 bases between them. DNA of the CDR3: TGTGCCTGGAGTGCGGCGGGACCCCTGGGACATGGCTACACCTTC. This gives the protein CAWSAAGPLGHGYTF. Based on the CDR3 plus reference TRBV30 and TRBJ1-2, the full variable domain is SQTIHQWPATLVQPVGSPLSLECTVEGTSNPNLYWYRQAAGRGLQLLFYSVGIGQISSEVPQNLSASRPQDRQFILSSKKLLLSDSGFYLCAWSAAGPLGHGYTFGSGTRLTVV.

This chain uses TRBV28 with TRBJ2-3, with TRBD1 as a possible D gene (5 bases). The CDR3 spans 13 residues. The germline V gene encodes CDR1 MDHEN and CDR2 SYDVKM. V was trimmed by 10 bases and J by 5 bases, leaving 16 bases between them. In DNA, the CDR3 is TGTGCCATCTCGACAGAAGTGAGAGATACGCAGTATTTT. It translates to CAISTEVRDTQYF.

This rearrangement joins TRBV19 to TRBJ1-5; D remains ambiguous. Per germline, CDR1 LNHDA and CDR2 SQIVND (reference sequence). V gave up 3 bases and J gave up 0 bases, with 9 bases separating them. The CDR3 has 15 residues. The chain's CDR3 is CASSIEENSNQPQHF. In DNA form, the CDR3 reads TGTGCCAGTAGTATTGAGGAAAATAGCAATCAGCCCCAGCATTTT.

The chain joins TRBV6-1 to TRBJ2-7; TRBD1 aligns across 7 bases. J gave up 2 bases and V 7 bases, and 5 bases lay outside the gene matches. The CDR3 contains 13 residues. The germline V gene has CDR1 MNHNS and CDR2 SASEGT. This chain's CDR3 is CASTLGQTYEQYF. CDR3 coding DNA: TGTGCCAGCACCTTGGGACAGACCTACGAGCAGTACTTC.

This clone has a handful of counts. The chain uses TRBV30 and TRBJ1-3; D is ambiguous. Germline-derived CDR1 and CDR2 are GTSNPN and SVGIG (reference sequence). V lost 0 bases, J lost 0 bases, and 12 bases lay in between. The CDR3 extends over 16 amino acids. The CDR3 reads CAWSVKVGASGNTIYF. The DNA of the CDR3 is TGTGCCTGGAGTGTAAAGGTCGGAGCCTCTGGAAACACCATATATTTT.

The rearrangement joins TRBV7-8 to TRBJ1-2; 8 bases are shared with TRBD1. CDR1 and CDR2 (germline): SGHVS, FQNEAQ. V dropped 5 bases and J dropped 5; count of bases not matched to a gene: 4. The CDR3 has 13 residues. As DNA, the CDR3 is TGTGCCAGCAGCGCGGACAGGGAGTATGGCTACACCTTC. Protein: CASSADREYGYTF.

This chain uses TRBV7-2 with TRBJ2-3, with TRBD2 identical over 13 bases. CDR1 and CDR2 (germline): SGHTA, FQGNSA. The CDR3 covers 17 residues. V dropped 4 bases and J dropped 5; count of bases not matched to a gene: 9. CDR3 amino acids: CASSSLLAGGPKDTQYF. The CDR3 DNA reads as TGTGCCAGCAGCTCACTACTAGCGGGAGGGCCGAAAGATACGCAGTATTTT. The variable domain in full, with the rest retrieved from reference TRBV7-2 and TRBJ2-3, is GAGVSQSPSNKVTEKGKDVELRCDPISGHTALYWYRQSLGQGLEFLIYFQGNSAPDKSGLPSDRFSAERTGGSVSTLTIQRTQQEDSAVYLCASSSLLAGGPKDTQYFGPGTRLTVL.

V gene TRBV10-3 combines with J gene TRBJ1-1, with a tentative D call TRBD1 (6 bases). Germline values: CDR1 ENHRY, CDR2 SYGVKD. CDR3 length equals 14 residues. Trimming pared 8 bases from V and 1 base from J, leaving 14 bases between. The CDR3 DNA reads as TGTGCCATCGCGTTTGACAGGTCGAACACTGAAGCTTTCTTT. Translation gives CAIAFDRSNTEAFF.

The chain is built from TRBV15 and TRBJ2-7, with 7 bases aligning to TRBD2. Germline CDR1 LNHNV, CDR2 YYDKDF (reference sequence). This CDR3 contains 16 residues. Unmatched junction bases numbered 6, after V lost 1 base and J lost 0 bases. The chain's CDR3 is CATSRAGGRSSYEQYF. The CDR3 nucleotides are TGTGCCACCAGCAGAGCGGGGGGACGGAGCTCCTACGAGCAGTACTTC.

J is TRBJ1-3 and V is TRBV30; D is uncertain. Germline values: CDR1 GTSNPN, CDR2 SVGIG (reference sequence). CDR3 length equals 14 residues. V was shortened by 0 bases and J by 2 bases, with 8 bases between the two germline ends. This CDR3 is CAWSVLRAGNTIYF. CDR3 in DNA: TGTGCCTGGAGTGTACTGCGGGCTGGAAACACCATATATTTT.

The V call is TRBV27, the J call TRBJ2-7; 16 bases line up with TRBD2. V dropped 4 bases and J dropped 0; count of bases not matched to a gene: 9. The CDR3 length is 19 residues. Germline V gene data show CDR1 as MNHEY and CDR2 as SMNVEV (reference sequence). The CDR3 DNA reads TGTGCCAGCAGTTCACCCTCCGGGACTAGCGGGAGGGCCTCCTACGAGCAGTACTTC. Translated, it gives CASSSPSGTSGRASYEQYF.

The rearrangement joins TRBV6-1 to TRBJ1-3; D unclear. This CDR3 is built from 13 residues. From germline, CDR1 is MNHNS and CDR2 SASEGT. V was shortened by 6 bases and J by 2 bases, with 8 bases between the two germline ends. The chain's CDR3 is CASSPVPGNTIYF. CDR3 DNA sequence: TGTGCCAGCAGCCCTGTCCCTGGAAACACCATATATTTT.

This clone was recorded once. The sample has other DNA sequences that encode this CDR3 too. The chain employs TRBV7-2 and TRBJ2-7; 10 nucleotides agree with TRBD2. Losses at the gene ends were 1 base for V and 7 bases for J; bases not matched to a gene: 4. The length of the CDR3 is 14 residues. Germline V gene sequence: CDR1 SGHTA, CDR2 FQGNSA. The CDR3 DNA is TGTGCCAGCAGCTTAGGTCTAGCGGGAGATGAGCAGTACTTC. It codes for CASSLGLAGDEQYF. The full variable domain, its missing parts supplied by reference TRBV7-2 and TRBJ2-7, is GAGVSQSPSNKVTEKGKDVELRCDPISGHTALYWYRQSLGQGLEFLIYFQGNSAPDKSGLPSDRFSAERTGGSVSTLTIQRTQQEDSAVYLCASSLGLAGDEQYFGPGTRLTVT.

This chain links TRBV14 with TRBJ2-3; 11 bases line up with TRBD2. The germline CDR1 and CDR2 sequences are SGHDN and FVKESK. Losses at the gene ends were 2 bases for V and 4 bases for J; bases not matched to a gene: 5. The CDR3 has 16 amino acids. CDR3 DNA sequence: TGTGCCAGCAGCCAAAGAGTACTAGCGGGAGCAGATACGCAGTATTTT. It yields the protein CASSQRVLAGADTQYF.

The chain uses TRBV5-4 and TRBJ2-7; D remains unclear. The CDR3 totals 15 residues. Trimming took off 2 bases at V and 3 bases at J, with 15 bases between the two ends. Germline assignment: CDR1 SGHNT and CDR2 YYREEE (reference sequence). In DNA form, the CDR3 reads TGTGCCAGCAGCTTATTAGACTTCTCTGGCTACGAGCAGTACTTC. Encoded protein: CASSLLDFSGYEQYF. The whole variable domain, filled in from reference TRBV5-4 and TRBJ2-7, reads ETGVTQSPTHLIKTRGQQVTLRCSSQSGHNTVSWYQQALGQGPQFIFQYYREEENGRGNFPPRFSGLQFPNYSSELNVNALELDDSALYLCASSLLDFSGYEQYFGPGTRLTVT.

This chain connects TRBV19 to TRBJ2-1; TRBD2 might be the D (6 bases). CDR3 size: 16 residues. The V gene lost 5 bases and the J gene lost 2 bases, with 16 bases spanning the gap. CDR1 and CDR2 (germline): LNHDA, SQIVND (reference sequence). CDR3: CASSPSPRGTYNEQFF. The CDR3, as DNA: TGTGCCAGTAGTCCTTCCCCCCGCGGGACCTACAATGAGCAGTTCTTC. Variable domain in full (rest from reference TRBV19 and TRBJ2-1): DGGITQSPKYLFRKEGQNVTLSCEQNLNHDAMYWYRQDPGQGLRLIYYSQIVNDFQKGDIAEGYSVSREKKESFPLTVTSAQKNPTAFYLCASSPSPRGTYNEQFFGPGTRLTVL.